This T cell receptor beta chain stems from a study of human T cells and chemical hapten exposure. The CDR3 consists of 18 residues. Germline assignment: CDR1 ENHRY and CDR2 SYGVKD. Losses at the gene ends were 0 bases for V and 4 bases for J; bases not matched to a gene: 7. This clonotype was observed at least ten times. One entry per CDR3 protein results from TCRdb running MiXCR on the RACE reads. This sample has more than 250,000 distinct CDR3 sequences, with roughly 8.9% found just once. The time point denotes: pre-sensitization, week 0. Treatment denoted: therapeutic diphenylcyclopropenone sensitization with weekly scalp DPC.

The input for sequencing was whole blood, taken in connection with sensitization to the hapten diphenylcyclopropenone (DPC). The sequence came from a woman aged 40 to 50 with alopecia areata. Some clones in this sample may be carry-over from other donors' samples. The chain couples TRBV10-3 to TRBJ2-3; 13 nucleotides agree with TRBD2. The chain's CDR3 is CAISESRTSGSFADTQYF. DNA for the CDR3: TGTGCCATCAGTGAGTCTAGGACTAGCGGGAGCTTCGCAGATACGCAGTATTTT.